These 28 T cell receptor beta chains were sequenced from one sample in a study of blood T cells in healthy people across ages. Sample-barcoded 5' priming and a J-beta primer mix drove a second PCR of about 6 to 12 cycles. TCRdb recomputed calls from the 5' RACE reads with MiXCR, one row per CDR3 protein. The sample consists of hundreds of thousands of distinct CDR3 sequences, around 62% of them appearing once. The sequencing sample was made of blood. The receptors derive from a young man in good health.

The genes are TRBV20-1 and TRBJ1-6; 8 bases fit TRBD1. The CDR3 extends over 15 amino acids. Germline assignment: CDR1 DFQATT and CDR2 SNEGSKA (reference sequence). Trimming at V came to 6 bases and at J to 9 bases, leaving 13 bases not matched to a gene. The CDR3 DNA follows: TGCAGTGCGCGTACCCAGGGGGCCATTAGTTCACCCCTCCACTTT. Residues: CSARTQGAISSPLHF.

This clonotype was counted a single time. The chain recombines TRBV10-3 with TRBJ2-5, with D perhaps TRBD1 (6 bases). CDR1 is ENHRY, CDR2 SYGVKD, per germline. The CDR3 contains 14 residues. Trimming removed 3 bases at V and 2 bases at J, with 10 bases between. This chain's CDR3 is CAISDEGVQETQYF. Here the CDR3 DNA reads TGTGCCATCAGTGACGAGGGGGTGCAAGAGACCCAGTACTTC.

As to this clonotype: This may arise from a read error, as a much more abundant clone is one base away. The gene calls are TRBV4-1 and TRBJ2-1, with D possibly TRBD2 on 5 matching bases. V gave up 1 base and J gave up 8 bases, with 18 bases separating them. The germline V gene has CDR1 MGHRA and CDR2 YSYEKL. The CDR3 extends over 16 amino acids. The CDR3 region has the DNA TGCGCCAGCAGCCAAGTGAATCGAGTTGACTATGATGAGCAGTTCTTC. It is translated as CASSQVNRVDYDEQFF.

The J gene is TRBJ1-5, the V gene TRBV4-1; no definite D call. V was trimmed by 0 bases and J by 5 bases, leaving 11 bases between them. CDR3 length: 15 amino acids. Germline CDR1 MGHRA, CDR2 YSYEKL. Here the CDR3 DNA reads TGCGCCAGCAGCCAAGATGGGCGCAGAGATCAGCCCCAGCATTTT. Its translation: CASSQDGRRDQPQHF.

This clonotype appeared a few times. The chain employs TRBV7-2 and TRBJ1-5, with D hard to call. This CDR3 has 15 amino acids. Germline V CDR1 and CDR2: SGHTA, FQGNSA. V lost 1 base to trimming and J lost 0 bases, with 7 bases between them. The chain's CDR3 is CASSLELYSNQPQHF. The CDR3 DNA sequence: TGTGCCAGCAGCTTAGAACTGTATAGCAATCAGCCCCAGCATTTT.

V and J are TRBV7-2 and TRBJ2-5; a weak D match, TRBD1 (5 bases). The J call is doubtful: the DNA matches TRBJ2-1 better. The V gene's germline CDR1 is SGHTA and CDR2 FQGNSA. The CDR3 sequence is 14 residues long. The CDR3 sequence is CASSFGHGEETQFF. CDR3 sequence (DNA): TGTGCCAGCAGCTTCGGACACGGAGAAGAGACCCAGTTCTTC.

The chain joins TRBV7-2 to TRBJ2-1, with 8 positions matching TRBD2. There are 14 residues in the CDR3. Germline lookup yields CDR1 SGHTA and CDR2 FQGNSA. The V and J ends lost 3 bases and 5 bases, in that order; junction bases with no gene match: 3. Here the CDR3 reads CASSLVRGDNEQFF. CDR3 in DNA: TGTGCCAGCAGCTTGGTGCGGGGGGACAATGAGCAGTTCTTC.

V usage is TRBV4-3 and J usage is TRBJ2-2; D is tentatively TRBD1 or TRBD2 (5 bases each). Per germline, CDR1 LGHNA and CDR2 YSLEER. This CDR3 is built from 16 residues. Deletions cut 6 bases from V and 7 bases from J, with 21 bases between. The CDR3 is CASSPPGTAFIGELFF. CDR3 nucleotide sequence: TGCGCCAGCAGTCCTCCCGGGACGGCTTTTATCGGGGAGCTGTTTTTT.

J is TRBJ1-2 and V is TRBV6-6, with a tentative D call TRBD1 (5 bases). Trimming left V 2 bases short and J 2 bases short, with 9 bases between. The CDR3 is 14 amino acids. CDR1 is MNHNY, CDR2 SVGAGI, per germline (reference sequence). The CDR3 nucleotides read TGTGCCAGCAGTTACCCCCGGGACAACTATGGCTACACCTTC. Its translation is CASSYPRDNYGYTF.

The CDR3 bases are TGTGCCAGCAGAAGACTAGCGGGGGGCTACTACAATGAGCAGTTCTTC. Its protein is CASRRLAGGYYNEQFF. The chain uses TRBV6-2 or TRBV6-3 and TRBJ2-1, with 13 bases fitting TRBD2. The CDR3 totals 16 residues. Trimming at V came to 6 bases and at J to 3 bases, leaving 5 bases not matched to a gene. Germline assignment: CDR1 MNHEY and CDR2 SVGEGT.

This chain joins TRBV20-1 and TRBJ2-7, with 7 bases that match TRBD2. After removal of 3 bases from V and 0 bases from J, the junction contained 5 bases not matched to a gene. The CDR3 is 14 residues long. Per germline, CDR1 DFQATT and CDR2 SNEGSKA (reference sequence). CDR3 DNA sequence: TGCAGTGCTAGCCGTCGGGGGGACTCCTACGAGCAGTACTTC. Translation gives CSASRRGDSYEQYF.

The chain joins TRBV9 to TRBJ2-7; 12 nucleotides agree with TRBD2. Matching the DNA end better, TRBJ2-5 makes the J call doubtful. The CDR3 contains 16 residues. From germline, CDR1 is SGDLS and CDR2 YYNGEE. The CDR3 DNA follows: TGTGCCAGCAGCCCGCTAGCGGGGGGGGTTCGAGAGACCCAGTACTTC. It is translated as CASSPLAGGVRETQYF.

The genes are TRBV5-1 and TRBJ1-6; weak D call: TRBD1 (6 bases). Between the trimmed V and J ends, which lost 3 bases and 10 bases, there was a span of 11 bases. The CDR3 is 13 amino acids. The germline CDR1 and CDR2 sequences are SGHRS and YFSETQ. In nucleotides, the CDR3 is TGCGCCAGCAGCTCGGACAGCCTCTCACCCCTCCACTTT. Its translation: CASSSDSLSPLHF.

Remarks on this clonotype: Compared with germline, one end of the junction differs, possibly owing to a read error. The CDR3 DNA sequence: TGTGCCACCAGTGAACGGACCACCGCCTCCCACAATGAGCAGTTCTTC. This sequence encodes CATSERTTASHNEQFF. The chain uses TRBV24-1 and TRBJ2-1; D is unresolved. This CDR3 comprises 16 residues. CDR1 is KGHDR and CDR2 is SFDVKD in the germline V gene.

The chain is built from TRBV20-1 and TRBJ2-7; D remains ambiguous. Germline CDR1 is DFQATT and CDR2 is SNEGSKA (reference sequence). Trimming took 2 bases from V and 7 from J, leaving 18 bases between them. This CDR3 has 14 amino acids. The CDR3 reads CSARPVSTYNEQYF. The CDR3 nucleotides read TGCAGTGCTAGACCCGTATCTACCTACAATGAGCAGTACTTC.

This chain joins TRBV28 and TRBJ2-3; maybe TRBD1 (6 bases). In germline, CDR1 is MDHEN, CDR2 SYDVKM. The germline V and J ends were trimmed by 7 bases and 11 bases, with 25 bases remaining between them. This CDR3 is 15 amino acids long. DNA for the CDR3: TGTGCCAGCATCGCCCCAGGGGATAGGCCGGTTAGGCAGTATTTT. Its protein product is CASIAPGDRPVRQYF.

This clonotype was found a few times. This sequence joins TRBV27 and TRBJ1-1, with D perhaps matching TRBD1 (6 bases). Germline V lookup: CDR1 MNHEY, CDR2 SMNVEV (reference sequence). The V end was cut by 6 bases, the J end by 1 base, with 12 bases between. The CDR3 runs to 14 residues. The DNA for the CDR3 is TGTGCCAGCAGCTTGGGGGGCAGGAACACTGAAGCTTTCTTT. It encodes CASSLGGRNTEAFF.

This clonotype has just a few counts. The chain uses TRBV6-5 and TRBJ1-1; the D gene is possibly TRBD1 (5 bases). Germline values: CDR1 MNHEY, CDR2 SVGAGI. With 6 bases removed from V and 4 bases from J, the gap between germline ends came to 15 bases. The CDR3 consists of 14 residues. CDR3 DNA: TGTGCCAGCAGCGGTGCGGGACTTGCCACTGAAGCTTTCTTT. Its protein product is CASSGAGLATEAFF.

The chain combines TRBV12-3 or TRBV12-4 with TRBJ2-3, with 12 bases lining up with TRBD2. The CDR3 is 16 amino acids. Trimming removed 4 bases from V and 4 bases from J; junction bases left unmatched: 6. In DNA form, the CDR3 reads TGTGCCAGCAGTTCCCCGGGACTAGCGGGTTCAGATACGCAGTATTTT. This sequence encodes CASSSPGLAGSDTQYF.

In this sample, this clonotype turned up a few times. The chain links TRBV9 to TRBJ2-4; TRBD2 matches at 8 bases. Matching the DNA end better, TRBJ2-7 makes the J call doubtful. Per the germline V gene, CDR1 is SGDLS and CDR2 is YYNGEE. This CDR3 spans 16 amino acids. This CDR3 reads CASSVGASGGNYEQYF. As DNA, the CDR3 is TGTGCCAGCAGCGTAGGGGCCAGCGGGGGTAACTACGAGCAGTACTTC.

In its sample, this clonotype was seen a few times. The genes are TRBV20-1 and TRBJ2-3; possible D gene TRBD1, 7 bases. Germline assignment: CDR1 DFQATT and CDR2 SNEGSKA (reference sequence). The CDR3 consists of 13 residues. Trimming shortened V by 6 bases and J by 4 bases, and 14 bases separated the two germline ends. This chain's CDR3 is CSASQGGADTQYF. In nucleotides, the CDR3 is TGCAGTGCGAGTCAGGGGGGTGCAGATACGCAGTATTTT.

The J gene is TRBJ2-5, the V gene TRBV9, with 11 bases that match TRBD2. CDR1 is SGDLS and CDR2 is YYNGEE in the germline V gene. This CDR3 is built from 15 residues. The junction had 11 bases not matched to a gene; V was cut back by 2 bases and J by 11 bases. Here the CDR3 DNA reads TGTGCCAGCAGCGTTAGCGGGGGGGTTGACAATGAGCAGTACTTC. Translating gives CASSVSGGVDNEQYF. Supplemented by reference TRBV9 and TRBJ2-5, the full variable domain reads DSGVTQTPKHLITATGQRVTLRCSPRSGDLSVYWYQQSLDQGLQFLIQYYNGEERAKGNILERFSAQQFPDLHSELNLSSLELGDSALYFCASSVSGGVDNEQYFGPGTRLLVL.

The rearrangement joins TRBV12-3 or TRBV12-4 to TRBJ2-1; 9 bases agree with TRBD1. The junction had 5 bases not matched to a gene; V was cut back by 5 bases and J by 6 bases. The CDR3 contains 14 residues. CDR3 residues: CASSPRDRANEQFF. Here the CDR3 DNA reads TGTGCCAGCAGTCCCCGGGACAGGGCCAATGAGCAGTTCTTC.

The chain combines TRBV7-2 with TRBJ2-2; TRBD2 aligns across 16 bases. After removal of 3 bases from V and 7 bases from J, the junction contained 8 bases not matched to a gene. The CDR3 runs 18 residues. CDR1 is SGHTA and CDR2 is FQGNSA in the germline V gene. CDR3 loop: CASSFLGLAGGPGGELFF. The CDR3 DNA sequence: TGTGCCAGCAGCTTCCTGGGACTAGCGGGGGGGCCCGGCGGGGAGCTGTTTTTT.

CDR3: CSARTVNTEAFF. Here the CDR3 DNA reads TGCAGTGCGAGGACAGTGAACACTGAAGCTTTCTTT. The J gene is TRBJ1-1, the V gene TRBV20-1, with TRBD1 as a possible D gene (6 bases). The V and J ends lost 6 bases and 0 bases respectively, with 8 bases between them. The germline V gene has CDR1 DFQATT and CDR2 SNEGSKA (reference sequence). The CDR3 is 12 residues long.

This clonotype was seen once. The J gene is TRBJ1-1, the V gene TRBV4-2; weak D call: TRBD1 (5 bases). The CDR3 is 15 amino acids. Deletions cut 5 bases from V and 6 bases from J, with 19 bases between. The V gene's germline CDR1 is LGHNA and CDR2 YNFKEQ. The CDR3, as DNA: TGTGCCAGCAGCGTCCGGGGCCAACAGGTCGCTGAAGCTTTCTTT. Its protein is CASSVRGQQVAEAFF.

The chain carries TRBV9 and TRBJ2-5; 10 positions agree with TRBD2. The V gene end was trimmed by 0 bases and the J gene end by 1 base; junction bases not matched to a gene: 3. The CDR3 has 16 residues. Germline values: CDR1 SGDLS, CDR2 YYNGEE. CDR3 region: CASSVGTSGTQETQYF. The CDR3 coding sequence is TGTGCCAGCAGCGTAGGGACTAGCGGAACCCAAGAGACCCAGTACTTC.

This chain uses TRBV24-1 with TRBJ2-1; 8 bases align to TRBD2. The germline V gene has CDR1 KGHDR and CDR2 SFDVKD. V shed 9 bases, J shed 6 bases, and the junction held 0 bases outside the gene matches. CDR3 length: 11 residues. As DNA, the CDR3 is TGTGCCACCGGACTAGCCAATGAGCAGTTCTTC. It encodes CATGLANEQFF.